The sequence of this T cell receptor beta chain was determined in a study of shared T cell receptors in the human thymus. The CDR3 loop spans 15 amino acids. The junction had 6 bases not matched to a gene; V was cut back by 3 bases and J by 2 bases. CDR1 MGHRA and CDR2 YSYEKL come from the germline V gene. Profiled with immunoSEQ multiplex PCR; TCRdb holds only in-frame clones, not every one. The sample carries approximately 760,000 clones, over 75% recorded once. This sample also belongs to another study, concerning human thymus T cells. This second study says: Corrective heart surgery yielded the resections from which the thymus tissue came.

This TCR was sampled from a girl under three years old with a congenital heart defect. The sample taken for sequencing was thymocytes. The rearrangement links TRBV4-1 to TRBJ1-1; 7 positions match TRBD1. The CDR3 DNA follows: TGCGCCAGCAGCCAGGCCAGGGGGAAAAACACTGAAGCTTTCTTT. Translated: CASSQARGKNTEAFF.